This T cell receptor beta chain derives from a study of long-term antiretroviral therapy in people with HIV. Each sample contained roughly 0.95-10 million cryopreserved PBMC, thawed before DNA extraction. About this clone itself: Antigen unknown.

Trimming cost V 6 bases and J 5 bases, with 13 bases left between them. The CDR3 contains 14 residues. Germline loops: CDR1 MNHEY, CDR2 SMNVEV (reference sequence). Whole-study results and caveats: Dating from the mid-2000s to the late 2010s, the blood was possibly obtained under older ART regimens.

Researchers ran immunoSEQ v3.0 at survey level. Data came from immunoSEQ multiplex PCR; TCRdb stores just in-frame clones and leaves some out. The sample has about 14,000 clones, roughly 88% seen once; the top ten hold 7.2%. This rearrangement joins TRBV27 to TRBJ1-4; D is undetermined. This material consisted of unsorted PBMCs, taken 0.4 years after starting antiretroviral therapy. The sequence was obtained from a young man with HIV. CDR3 nucleotide sequence: TGTGCCAGCAGAAGCCCTAAACTAAATGAAAAACTGTTTTTT. Translation gives CASRSPKLNEKLFF.